This TCR beta chain was captured in a study of blood T cell repertoires in COVID-19. The overall study: Samples came from the United States, Italy and Spain, spanning acute and convalescent COVID-19. T cells, B-cell-depleted T cells, or PBMCs provided the cDNA or gDNA that served as material.

In the original analysis: Reference gene primer amplification yielded estimated nucleated cell counts. Clones were sequenced by immunoSEQ multiplex PCR, and TCRdb holds only the in-frame ones, with some missing. V, J and clone size derive from that table, while D and trimming were established from the DNA sequence. The sample shows 200,000 to 250,000 clones, approximately 80% of them seen only once. Trimming took 4 bases from V and 7 from J; bases not matched to a gene: 4. This CDR3 region has 14 residues. Germline V CDR1 and CDR2: MNHEY, SMNVEV (reference sequence). This sequence joins TRBV27 and TRBJ1-6; the match to TRBD1 covers 7 bases. The sequence derives from a woman aged 70-85 years with acute or convalescent COVID-19. Sequencing was carried out using peripheral blood. The CDR3 nucleotides read TGTGCCAGCAGTTCCAGGGGGTACAATTCACCCCTCCACTTT. Its protein product is CASSSRGYNSPLHF.